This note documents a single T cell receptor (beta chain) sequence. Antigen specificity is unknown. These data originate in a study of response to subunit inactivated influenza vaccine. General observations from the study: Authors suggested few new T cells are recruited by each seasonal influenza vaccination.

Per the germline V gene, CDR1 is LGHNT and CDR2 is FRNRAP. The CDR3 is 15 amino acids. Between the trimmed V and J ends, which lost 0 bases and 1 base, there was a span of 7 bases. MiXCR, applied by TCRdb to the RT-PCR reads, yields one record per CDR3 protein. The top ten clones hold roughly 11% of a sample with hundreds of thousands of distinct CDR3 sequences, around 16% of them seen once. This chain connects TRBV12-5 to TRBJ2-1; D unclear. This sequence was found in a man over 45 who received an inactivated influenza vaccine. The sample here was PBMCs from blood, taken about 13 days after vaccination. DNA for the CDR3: TGTGCTAGTGGTTTGGTACTGGGTTCCTACAATGAGCAGTTCTTC. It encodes CASGLVLGSYNEQFF.